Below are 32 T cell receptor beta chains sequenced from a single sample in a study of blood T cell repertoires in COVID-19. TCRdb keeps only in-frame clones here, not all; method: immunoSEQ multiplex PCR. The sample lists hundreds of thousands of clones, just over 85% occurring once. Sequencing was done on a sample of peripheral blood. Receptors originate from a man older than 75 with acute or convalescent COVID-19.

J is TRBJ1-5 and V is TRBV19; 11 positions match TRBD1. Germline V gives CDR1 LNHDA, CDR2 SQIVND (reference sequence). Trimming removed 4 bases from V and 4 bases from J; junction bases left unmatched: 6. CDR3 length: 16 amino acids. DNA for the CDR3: TGTGCCAGTAGTACAGGACAGGGGGCAGGTAATCAGCCCCAGCATTTT. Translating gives CASSTGQGAGNQPQHF.

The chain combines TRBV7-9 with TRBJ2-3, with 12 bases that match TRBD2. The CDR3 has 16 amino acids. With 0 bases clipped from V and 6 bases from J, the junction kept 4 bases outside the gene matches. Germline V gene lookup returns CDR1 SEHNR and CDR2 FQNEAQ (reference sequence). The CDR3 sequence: CASSLAGTSGSDTQYF. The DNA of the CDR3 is TGTGCCAGCAGCTTAGCCGGGACTAGCGGGTCCGATACGCAGTATTTT.

The CDR3 DNA sequence: TGTGCCACCAGTGATTTGAATAGCGGGACCCTGGCCGAGCAGTTCTTC. It codes for CATSDLNSGTLAEQFF. The genes are TRBV24-1 and TRBJ2-1; 8 bases align to TRBD2. There are 16 residues in the CDR3. CDR1 is KGHDR and CDR2 is SFDVKD in the germline V gene. Losses at the gene ends were 0 bases for V and 10 bases for J; bases not matched to a gene: 10.

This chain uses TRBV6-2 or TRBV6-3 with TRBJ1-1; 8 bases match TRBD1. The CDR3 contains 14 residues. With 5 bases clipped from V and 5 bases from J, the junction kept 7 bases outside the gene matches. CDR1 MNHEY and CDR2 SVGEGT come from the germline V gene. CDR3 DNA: TGTGCCAGCAGTAAACAGGGGGTCCCTACTGAAGCTTTCTTT. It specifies CASSKQGVPTEAFF.

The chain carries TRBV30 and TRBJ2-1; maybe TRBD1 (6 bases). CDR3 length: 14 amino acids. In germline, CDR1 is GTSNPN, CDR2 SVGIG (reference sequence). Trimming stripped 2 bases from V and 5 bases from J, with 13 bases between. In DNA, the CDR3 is TGTGCCTGGAGTAAAAGGGGGTTTAACAATGAGCAGTTCTTC. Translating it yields CAWSKRGFNNEQFF.

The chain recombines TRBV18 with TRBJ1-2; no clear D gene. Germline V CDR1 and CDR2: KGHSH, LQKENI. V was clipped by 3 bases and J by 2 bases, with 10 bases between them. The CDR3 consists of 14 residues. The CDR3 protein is CASSPKRENYGYTF. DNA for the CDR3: TGTGCCAGCTCACCTAAGCGGGAAAACTATGGCTACACCTTC. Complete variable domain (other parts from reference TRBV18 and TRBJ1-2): NAGVMQNPRHLVRRRGQEARLRCSPMKGHSHVYWYRQLPEEGLKFMVYLQKENIIDESGMPKERFSAEFPKEGPSILRIQQVVRGDSAAYFCASSPKRENYGYTFGSGTRLTVV.

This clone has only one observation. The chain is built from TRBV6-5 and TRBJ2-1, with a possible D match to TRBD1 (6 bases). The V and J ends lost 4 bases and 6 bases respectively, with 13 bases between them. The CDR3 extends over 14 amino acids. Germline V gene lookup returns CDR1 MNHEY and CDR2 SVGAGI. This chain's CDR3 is CASSLDSVINEQFF. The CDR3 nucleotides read TGTGCCAGCAGTTTGGACAGTGTAATCAATGAGCAGTTCTTC.

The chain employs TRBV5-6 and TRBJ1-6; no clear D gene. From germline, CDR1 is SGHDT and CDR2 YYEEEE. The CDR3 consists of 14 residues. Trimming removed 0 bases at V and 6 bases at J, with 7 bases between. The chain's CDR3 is CASSLGQPNSPLHF. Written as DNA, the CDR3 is TGTGCCAGCAGCTTGGGACAACCTAATTCACCCCTCCACTTT.

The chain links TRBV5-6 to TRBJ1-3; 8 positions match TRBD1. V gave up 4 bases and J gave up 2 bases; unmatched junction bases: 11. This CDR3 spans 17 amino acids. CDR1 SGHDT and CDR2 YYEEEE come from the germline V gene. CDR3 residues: CASSGLRTGITGNTIYF. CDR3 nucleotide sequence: TGTGCCAGCAGCGGCCTAAGGACAGGGATCACTGGAAACACCATATATTTT.

In DNA form, the CDR3 reads TGTGCCACCAGTGATATAGCCGGGACTAGCGGGAGTTCCTACAATGAGCAGTTCTTC. It translates to CATSDIAGTSGSSYNEQFF. This chain joins TRBV24-1 and TRBJ2-1, with TRBD2 matching 14 bases. The V segment lost 3 bases and the J segment 1 base; nucleotides outside the gene matches: 7. In germline, CDR1 is KGHDR, CDR2 SFDVKD. The CDR3 spans 19 residues.

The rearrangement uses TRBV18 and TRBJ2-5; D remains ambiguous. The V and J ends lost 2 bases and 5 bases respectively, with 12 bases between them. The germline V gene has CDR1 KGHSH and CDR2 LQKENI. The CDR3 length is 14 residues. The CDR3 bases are TGTGCCAGCTCACCATTAAAGGCCGGGGAGACCCAGTACTTC. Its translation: CASSPLKAGETQYF. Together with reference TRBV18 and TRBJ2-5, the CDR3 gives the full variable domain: NAGVMQNPRHLVRRRGQEARLRCSPMKGHSHVYWYRQLPEEGLKFMVYLQKENIIDESGMPKERFSAEFPKEGPSILRIQQVVRGDSAAYFCASSPLKAGETQYFGPGTRLLVL.

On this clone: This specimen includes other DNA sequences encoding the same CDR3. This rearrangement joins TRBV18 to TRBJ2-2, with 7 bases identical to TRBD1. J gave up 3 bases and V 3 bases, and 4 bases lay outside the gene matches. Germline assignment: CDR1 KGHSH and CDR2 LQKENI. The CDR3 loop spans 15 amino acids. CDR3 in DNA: TGTGCCAGCTCACCGCGAGGGGGCGACACCGGGGAGCTGTTTTTT. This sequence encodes CASSPRGGDTGELFF.

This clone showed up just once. The CDR3 nucleotides are TGTGCCACCAGCAGTTCCCCGGGACTCTACAATGAGCAGTTCTTC. This translates into CATSSSPGLYNEQFF. V usage is TRBV15 and J usage is TRBJ2-1, with D possibly matching TRBD2 (6 bases). Trimming removed 3 bases from V and 3 bases from J, with 12 bases in between. The CDR3 is 15 amino acids. Germline CDR1 and CDR2: LNHNV and YYDKDF (reference sequence).

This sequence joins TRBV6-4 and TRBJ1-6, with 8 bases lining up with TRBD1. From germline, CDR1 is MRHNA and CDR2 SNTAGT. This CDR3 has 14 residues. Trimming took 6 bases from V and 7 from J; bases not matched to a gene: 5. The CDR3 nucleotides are TGTGCCAGCAGCGCCGGGACAGGAAATTCACCCCTCCACTTT. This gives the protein CASSAGTGNSPLHF.

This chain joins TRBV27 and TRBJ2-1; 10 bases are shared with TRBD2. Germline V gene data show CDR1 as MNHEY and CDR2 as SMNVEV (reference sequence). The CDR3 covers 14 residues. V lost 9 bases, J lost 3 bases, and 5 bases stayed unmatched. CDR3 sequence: CASRTSGNYNEQFF. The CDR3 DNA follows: TGTGCCAGTAGGACTAGCGGCAACTACAATGAGCAGTTCTTC.

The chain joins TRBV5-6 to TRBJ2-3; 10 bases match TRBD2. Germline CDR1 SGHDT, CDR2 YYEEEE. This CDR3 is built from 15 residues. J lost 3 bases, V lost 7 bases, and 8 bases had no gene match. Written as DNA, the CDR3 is TGTGCCAGCGGTCCGGCTAGCGGGAGTACAGATACGCAGTATTTT. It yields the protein CASGPASGSTDTQYF.

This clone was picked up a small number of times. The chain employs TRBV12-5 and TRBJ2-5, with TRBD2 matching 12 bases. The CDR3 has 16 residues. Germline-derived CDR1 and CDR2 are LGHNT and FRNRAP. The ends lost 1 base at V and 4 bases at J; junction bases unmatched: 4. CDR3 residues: CASGLGQGLAGETQYF. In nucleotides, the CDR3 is TGTGCTAGTGGTTTGGGTCAGGGACTAGCGGGAGAGACCCAGTACTTC.

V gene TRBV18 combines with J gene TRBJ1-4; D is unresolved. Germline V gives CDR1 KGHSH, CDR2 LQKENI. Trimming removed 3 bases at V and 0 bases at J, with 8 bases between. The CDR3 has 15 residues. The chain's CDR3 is CASSPTGTTNEKLFF. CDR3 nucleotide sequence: TGTGCCAGCTCACCGACGGGGACAACTAATGAAAAACTGTTTTTT.

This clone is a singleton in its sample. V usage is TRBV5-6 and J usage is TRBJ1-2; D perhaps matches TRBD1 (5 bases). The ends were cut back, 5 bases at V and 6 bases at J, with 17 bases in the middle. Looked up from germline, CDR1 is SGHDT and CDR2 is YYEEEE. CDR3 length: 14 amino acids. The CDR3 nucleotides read TGTGCCAGCAGGCGAACAGGTTTTACGGATGGCTACACCTTC. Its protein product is CASRRTGFTDGYTF.

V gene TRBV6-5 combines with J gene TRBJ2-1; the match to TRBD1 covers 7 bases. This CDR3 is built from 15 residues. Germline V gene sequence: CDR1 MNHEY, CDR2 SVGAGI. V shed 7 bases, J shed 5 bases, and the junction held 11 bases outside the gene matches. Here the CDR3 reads CASKPTPQGDNEQFF. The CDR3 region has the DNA TGTGCCAGCAAACCTACCCCGCAGGGGGACAATGAGCAGTTCTTC.

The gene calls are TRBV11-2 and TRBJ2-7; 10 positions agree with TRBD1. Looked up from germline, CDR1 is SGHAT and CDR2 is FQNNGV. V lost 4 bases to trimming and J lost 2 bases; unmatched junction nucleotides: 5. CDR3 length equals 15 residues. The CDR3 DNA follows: TGTGCCAGCAGCTCAGGGACAGGGGCACCCTACGAGCAGTACGTC. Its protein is CASSSGTGAPYEQYV.

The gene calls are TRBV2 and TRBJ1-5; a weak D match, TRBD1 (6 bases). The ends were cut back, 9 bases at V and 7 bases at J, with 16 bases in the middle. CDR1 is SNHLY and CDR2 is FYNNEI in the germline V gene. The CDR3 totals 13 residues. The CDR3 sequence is CASRQDPFQPQHF. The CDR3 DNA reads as TGTGCCAGTAGACAGGACCCCTTCCAGCCCCAGCATTTT.

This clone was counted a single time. The CDR3 DNA sequence: TGTGCCAGCAGGCCCTACCTCTCTAAACGGGAGGGTTACGAGCAGTACTTC. This gives the protein CASRPYLSKREGYEQYF. This chain connects TRBV12-1 to TRBJ2-7; TRBD2 is the table's D call, not checked against the DNA. TRBV12-1 is a listed pseudogene. CDR3 length: 17 residues.

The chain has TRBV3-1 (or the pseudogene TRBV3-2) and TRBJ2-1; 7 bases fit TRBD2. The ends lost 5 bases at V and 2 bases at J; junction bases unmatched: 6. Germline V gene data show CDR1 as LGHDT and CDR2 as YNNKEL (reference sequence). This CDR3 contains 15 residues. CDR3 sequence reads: CASSELATPYNEQFF. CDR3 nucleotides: TGTGCCAGCAGCGAACTAGCGACACCCTACAATGAGCAGTTCTTC.

CDR3 amino acids: CASRASNYGYTF. DNA of the CDR3: TGTGCCAGCAGGGCATCAAACTATGGCTACACCTTC. The chain joins TRBV28 to TRBJ1-2, with no clear D. The CDR3 is 12 amino acids. The ends were cut back, 6 bases at V and 2 bases at J, with 7 bases in the middle. Germline V gene lookup returns CDR1 MDHEN and CDR2 SYDVKM.

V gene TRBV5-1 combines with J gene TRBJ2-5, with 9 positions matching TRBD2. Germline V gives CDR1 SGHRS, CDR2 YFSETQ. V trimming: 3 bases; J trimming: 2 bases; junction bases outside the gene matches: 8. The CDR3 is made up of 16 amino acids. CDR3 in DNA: TGCGCCAGCAGCTGGGGGGCTAGCGGGATGCAAGAGACCCAGTACTTC. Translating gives CASSWGASGMQETQYF.

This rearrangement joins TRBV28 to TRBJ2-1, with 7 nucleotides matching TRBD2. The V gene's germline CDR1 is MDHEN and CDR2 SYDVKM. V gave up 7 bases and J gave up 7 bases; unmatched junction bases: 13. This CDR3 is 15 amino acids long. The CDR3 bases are TGTGCCAGCAAGTTTGGAGCGGGACCTCAGAATGAGCAGTTCTTC. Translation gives CASKFGAGPQNEQFF.

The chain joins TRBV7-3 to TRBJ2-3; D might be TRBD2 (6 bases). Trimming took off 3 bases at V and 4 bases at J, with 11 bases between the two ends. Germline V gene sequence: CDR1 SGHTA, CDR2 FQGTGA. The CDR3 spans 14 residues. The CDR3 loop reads CASSFLGGADTQYF. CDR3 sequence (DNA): TGTGCCAGCAGCTTCCTAGGCGGGGCAGATACGCAGTATTTT.

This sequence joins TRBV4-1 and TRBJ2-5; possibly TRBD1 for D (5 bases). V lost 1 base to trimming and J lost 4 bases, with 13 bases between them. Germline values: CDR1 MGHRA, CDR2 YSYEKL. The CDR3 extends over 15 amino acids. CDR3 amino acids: CASSQGAGRLETQYF. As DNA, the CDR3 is TGCGCCAGCAGCCAAGGGGCAGGGCGACTAGAGACCCAGTACTTC.

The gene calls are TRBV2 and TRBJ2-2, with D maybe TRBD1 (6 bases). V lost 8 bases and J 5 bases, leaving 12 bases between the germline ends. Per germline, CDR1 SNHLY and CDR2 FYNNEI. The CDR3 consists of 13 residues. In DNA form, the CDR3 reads TGTGCCAGCCGATCACAGGGTACCGGGGAGCTGTTTTTT. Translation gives CASRSQGTGELFF.

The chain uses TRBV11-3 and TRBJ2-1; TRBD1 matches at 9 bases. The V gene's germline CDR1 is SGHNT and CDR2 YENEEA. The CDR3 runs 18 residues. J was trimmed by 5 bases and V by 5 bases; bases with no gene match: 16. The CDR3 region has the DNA TGTGCCAGCAGCCCACCATTTGGGCGGGACAGGGATAACAATGAGCAGTTCTTC. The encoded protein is CASSPPFGRDRDNNEQFF. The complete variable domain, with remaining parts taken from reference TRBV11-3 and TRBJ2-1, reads EAGVVQSPRYKIIEKKQPVAFWCNPISGHNTLYWYLQNLGQGPELLIRYENEEAVDDSQLPKDRFSAERLKGVDSTLKIQPAELGDSAVYLCASSPPFGRDRDNNEQFFGPGTRLTVL.

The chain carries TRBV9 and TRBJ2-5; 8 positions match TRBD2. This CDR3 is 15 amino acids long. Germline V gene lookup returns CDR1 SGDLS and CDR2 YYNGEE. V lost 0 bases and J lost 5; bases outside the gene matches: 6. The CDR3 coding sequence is TGTGCCAGCAGCGTAGCGGGAGGGCCTGAGGAGACCCAGTACTTC. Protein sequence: CASSVAGGPEETQYF.